The clone carrying this T cell receptor (beta chain) was seen only a few times. As yet, its antigen is unknown. Germline assignment: CDR1 DFQATT and CDR2 SNEGSKA (reference sequence). The CDR3 covers 15 residues. V shed 3 bases and J shed 2 bases, with 14 bases lying between them. These data come from a study of CD8 T cells in ankylosing spondylitis. Construction of TCR beta libraries was performed using quantitative 5'-RACE with molecular barcodes. TCRdb redid the calling of the 5' RACE reads with MiXCR, one entry per CDR3 protein. The data contain 800,000 to 900,000 distinct CDR3 sequences, about an eighth of them singletons. General study results and limits: Within peripheral blood, clones linked to disease were CD8+ and relatively rare. Previously reported in reactive arthritis synovial fluid and blood were some of the motif variants. There was a TCR beta motif, made of fewer than 10 highly homologous variants, that appeared characteristic of ankylosing spondylitis blood. Reports say disease-linked clones showed up significantly more in matched ankylosing spondylitis synovial fluid.

The sequencing sample was made of blood, either unsorted or a sorted T cell fraction (not recorded which). V gene TRBV20-1 combines with J gene TRBJ2-1; a weak D match, TRBD2 (7 bases). This TCR was recovered from a male donor with ankylosing spondylitis. The CDR3 loop reads CSASFRGAPYNEQFF. Here the CDR3 DNA reads TGCAGTGCTAGTTTCCGGGGGGCCCCCTACAATGAGCAGTTCTTC.